This T cell receptor beta chain derives from a study of T cell responses to AZD1222 COVID-19 vaccine. This CDR3 contains 13 residues. Trimming took off 0 bases at V and 0 bases at J, with 6 bases between the two ends. Per the germline V gene, CDR1 is GTSNPN and CDR2 is SVGIG (reference sequence). Clones were sequenced by immunoSEQ multiplex PCR, and TCRdb holds only the in-frame ones, with some missing. This table has under 100,000 clones, about 92% appearing once. The chain carries TRBV30 and TRBJ2-7, with D maybe TRBD2 (6 bases). Sequences were derived from peripheral blood, sampled 28 days after the second AZD1222 dose. This clonotype was sampled from an adult who received the AZD1222 COVID-19 vaccine. The CDR3 sequence is CAWSVDYSYEQYF. The CDR3 coding sequence is TGTGCCTGGAGTGTGGACTACTCCTACGAGCAGTACTTC.